Shown below are 18 T cell receptor beta chains from a single sample sequenced in a study of T cell changes during pregnancy in multiple sclerosis. The repertoire was sequenced with immunoSEQ multiplex PCR; TCRdb's copy has only in-frame clones and lacks some. The table lists roughly 28,000 clones, over 80% of them singletons. Here the sequenced sample was CD8+ T cells from peripheral blood mononuclear cells, taken before pregnancy. These receptors all stem from a female donor with multiple sclerosis, enrolled in a pregnancy study.

The chain combines TRBV7-9 with TRBJ1-1, with D hard to call. Germline CDR1 SEHNR, CDR2 FQNEAQ (reference sequence). The CDR3 runs 13 residues. The V end lost 5 bases, the J end lost 1 base, and 8 bases lay between the germline ends. CDR3 loop: CASSPSANTEAFF. In nucleotides, the CDR3 is TGTGCCAGCAGCCCCAGCGCGAACACTGAAGCTTTCTTT.

The V gene is TRBV2, the J gene TRBJ1-2, with D uncertain. The CDR3 sequence is 15 residues long. From germline, CDR1 is SNHLY and CDR2 FYNNEI. V was trimmed by 3 bases and J by 2 bases, leaving 13 bases between them. The DNA for the CDR3 is TGTGCCAGCAGTGACCACGCGGCCTCGAACTATGGCTACACCTTC. It translates to CASSDHAASNYGYTF.

This chain links TRBV6-5 with TRBJ1-4; 10 bases match TRBD1. There are 15 residues in the CDR3. The V gene end was trimmed by 2 bases and the J gene end by 7 bases; junction bases not matched to a gene: 4. Germline values: CDR1 MNHEY, CDR2 SVGAGI. In DNA, the CDR3 is TGTGCCAGCAGTTACATGGGACAGGGGAGTGAAAAACTGTTTTTT. Amino acids: CASSYMGQGSEKLFF.

This clone is a singleton in its sample. This chain joins TRBV30 and TRBJ2-5; D might be TRBD1 (5 bases). This CDR3 has 15 residues. Trimming removed 7 bases at V and 3 bases at J, with 21 bases between. Germline V lookup: CDR1 GTSNPN, CDR2 SVGIG (reference sequence). The chain's CDR3 is CASRPMLQAEETQYF. The CDR3 DNA reads as TGTGCCTCCAGACCCATGTTACAGGCGGAAGAGACCCAGTACTTC.

The chain employs TRBV4-1 and TRBJ2-7, with D perhaps TRBD1 (6 bases). Germline V CDR1 and CDR2: MGHRA, YSYEKL. Trimming pared 4 bases from V and 5 bases from J, leaving 15 bases between. There are 14 residues in the CDR3. The CDR3, as DNA: TGCGCCAGCAGCCTCGTGCCAGGGGAAAACGAGCAGTACTTC. It translates to CASSLVPGENEQYF.

Written as DNA, the CDR3 is TGTGCCAGCAGCTCCCGGACAGTCATCTACGAGCAGTACTTC. Its protein is CASSSRTVIYEQYF. This chain links TRBV13 with TRBJ2-7; D is possibly TRBD1 (6 bases). Germline CDR1 PRHDT, CDR2 FYEKMQ (reference sequence). This CDR3 spans 14 amino acids. V was cut by 4 bases and J by 3 bases, with 13 bases left in between. Full variable domain (rest looked up from reference TRBV13 and TRBJ2-7): AAGVIQSPRHLIKEKRETATLKCYPIPRHDTVYWYQQGPGQDPQFLISFYEKMQSDKGSIPDRFSAQQFSDYHSELNMSSLELGDSALYFCASSSRTVIYEQYFGPGTRLTVT.

The chain is built from TRBV4-3 and TRBJ2-5, with TRBD1 as a possible D gene (6 bases). V dropped 0 bases and J dropped 4 bases, with 15 bases sitting between them. CDR1 is LGHNA and CDR2 is YSLEER in the germline V gene. The CDR3 covers 16 residues. The CDR3 spells CASSQDFRQDGETQYF. The DNA for the CDR3 is TGCGCCAGCAGCCAAGACTTCAGACAGGACGGAGAGACCCAGTACTTC.

The chain combines TRBV5-1 with TRBJ1-2; 9 bases line up with TRBD1. The junction had 3 bases not matched to a gene; V was cut back by 1 base and J by 8 bases. Per the germline V gene, CDR1 is SGHRS and CDR2 is YFSETQ. The length of the CDR3 is 13 residues. The CDR3 DNA reads as TGCGCCAGCAGCTTGACAGGGGGCGACGGCTACACCTTC. Its protein product is CASSLTGGDGYTF.

V is TRBV10-3 and J is TRBJ2-7, with TRBD2 matching 9 bases. The CDR3 length is 16 residues. With 1 base clipped from V and 1 base from J, the junction kept 5 bases outside the gene matches. The germline CDR1 and CDR2 sequences are ENHRY and SYGVKD. CDR3: CAISEWGLAVSYEQYF. CDR3 nucleotide sequence: TGTGCCATCAGTGAGTGGGGACTAGCAGTATCCTACGAGCAGTACTTC.

This clone was seen only once. The CDR3, as DNA: TGCGCCAGCAGCCATCATGTGACTAGCGGGAGATACGAGCAGTACTTC. It encodes CASSHHVTSGRYEQYF. The chain couples TRBV4-1 to TRBJ2-7, with TRBD2 matching over 12 bases. Germline V gene sequence: CDR1 MGHRA, CDR2 YSYEKL. The CDR3 covers 16 residues. After removal of 3 bases from V and 4 bases from J, the junction contained 7 bases not matched to a gene.

J is TRBJ2-3 and V is TRBV7-3; TRBD2 might be the D (5 bases). Trimming removed 4 bases from V and 4 bases from J, with 12 bases in between. The CDR3 length is 14 residues. The germline V gene has CDR1 SGHTA and CDR2 FQGTGA. Here the CDR3 DNA reads TGTGCCAGCAGCTCCCGGGATAACGCAGATACGCAGTATTTT. It translates to CASSSRDNADTQYF.

The V call is TRBV4-3, the J call TRBJ1-3; a weak D match, TRBD1 (5 bases). The CDR3 is 16 residues long. V was trimmed by 0 bases and J by 2 bases, leaving 11 bases between them. The germline V gene encodes CDR1 LGHNA and CDR2 YSLEER. CDR3 region: CASSQDIGVTGNTIYF. CDR3 in DNA: TGCGCCAGCAGCCAAGATATAGGGGTTACTGGAAACACCATATATTTT.

The CDR3 is CASSQKTLVVAYNEQFF. Here the CDR3 DNA reads TGCGCCAGCAGCCAAAAAACCCTAGTGGTAGCCTACAATGAGCAGTTCTTC. The rearrangement joins TRBV4-1 to TRBJ2-1; unclear D gene. V was clipped by 2 bases and J by 2 bases, with 16 bases between them. This CDR3 has 17 amino acids. Germline V gene lookup returns CDR1 MGHRA and CDR2 YSYEKL.

A few counts support this clone. The chain couples TRBV6-5 to TRBJ1-1; D may be TRBD1 (6 bases). CDR1 and CDR2 from the germline V gene are MNHEY and SVGAGI. The CDR3 length is 13 residues. CDR3 bases: TGTGCTACGGGAGGGGGGCTGAACACTGAAGCTTTCTTT. Translation: CATGGGLNTEAFF.

This rearrangement joins TRBV5-4 to TRBJ1-1; the match to TRBD1 covers 7 bases. V shed 1 base, J shed 6 bases, and the junction held 3 bases outside the gene matches. Per germline, CDR1 SGHNT and CDR2 YYREEE (reference sequence). CDR3 length: 13 residues. As DNA, the CDR3 is TGTGCCAGCAGCTTGTGGCAGGGGGCTGAAGCTTTCTTT. Amino acids: CASSLWQGAEAFF. The whole variable domain, filled in from reference TRBV5-4 and TRBJ1-1, reads ETGVTQSPTHLIKTRGQQVTLRCSSQSGHNTVSWYQQALGQGPQFIFQYYREEENGRGNFPPRFSGLQFPNYSSELNVNALELDDSALYLCASSLWQGAEAFFGQGTRLTVV.

The gene calls are TRBV7-9 and TRBJ2-7, with TRBD1 matching over 8 bases. The CDR3 consists of 14 residues. The junction had 6 bases not matched to a gene; V was cut back by 4 bases and J by 4 bases. CDR1 SEHNR and CDR2 FQNEAQ come from the germline V gene (reference sequence). CDR3 residues: CASSSLTGGYEQYF. As DNA, the CDR3 is TGTGCCAGCAGCTCATTAACAGGGGGGTACGAGCAGTACTTC.

The V and J genes are TRBV27 and TRBJ2-5, with 7 positions matching TRBD2. The V gene end was trimmed by 3 bases and the J gene end by 1 base; junction bases not matched to a gene: 2. Germline V gives CDR1 MNHEY, CDR2 SMNVEV (reference sequence). This CDR3 has 14 amino acids. The CDR3 DNA sequence: TGTGCCAGCAGTTTTCGGGAGGCCCAAGAGACCCAGTACTTC. Translated, it gives CASSFREAQETQYF.

CDR3 region: CASSPGLEGYNEQFF. In DNA, the CDR3 is TGTGCCAGCAGTCCAGGACTAGAGGGTTACAATGAGCAGTTCTTC. The V call is TRBV27, the J call TRBJ2-1, with 7 bases lining up with TRBD2. The CDR3 sequence is 15 residues long. The germline CDR1 and CDR2 sequences are MNHEY and SMNVEV (reference sequence). Germline trimming cut 5 bases from V and 4 bases from J; bases unmatched to any gene: 8.